The T cell receptor (beta chain) described here comes from a study of vaccination effects on CD4 cells after COVID-19. As for the study in general: Each person got two doses of an mRNA SARS-CoV-2 vaccine, BNT162b2 or mRNA-1273.

An approximately ten-day culture period preceded the isolation of CD4+ T cells. TCRdb's copy holds only in-frame clones and misses some; the assay was immunoSEQ multiplex PCR. The sample consists of 30,000 or so clones, 65% of them appearing once. To note about this clone: Its antigen is unknown.

Germline V gene lookup returns CDR1 SGHDN and CDR2 FVKESK. V trimming: 1 base; J trimming: 5 bases; junction bases outside the gene matches: 19. This CDR3 comprises 19 residues. Source: CD4+ T cells from PBMCs cultured without peptide, taken before COVID-19 vaccination. V and J are TRBV14 and TRBJ1-1; 7 bases fit TRBD1. The receptor's source is a human donor who received a COVID-19 vaccine. CDR3 nucleotide sequence: TGTGCCAGCAGCCAAGGGAATCCCACGACAGGGCCGGGAAAAACTGAAGCTTTCTTT. This sequence encodes CASSQGNPTTGPGKTEAFF.